The 21 T cell receptor beta chains reported below all come from one sample, sequenced in a study of PD-L1 blockade in urothelial cancer. Here immunoSEQ multiplex PCR was the method, and the copy in TCRdb shows in-frame clones only, minus some. The data show about 110,000 clones, about 85% seen once. This specimen was PBMCs, taken around atezolizumab (anti-PD-L1) treatment. Receptors were obtained from a man over 45 with urothelial cancer.

The genes are TRBV7-6 and TRBJ2-5; a weak D match, TRBD2 (6 bases). In germline, CDR1 is SGHVS, CDR2 FNYEAQ. V was cut by 1 base and J by 7 bases, with 19 bases left in between. This CDR3 is built from 16 residues. This chain's CDR3 is CASSLGGGLSSGTQYF. The CDR3 DNA follows: TGTGCCAGCAGCTTAGGGGGAGGCCTCTCAAGTGGGACCCAGTACTTC.

The V call is TRBV29-1, the J call TRBJ2-2; 7 bases agree with TRBD1. J gave up 5 bases and V 5 bases, and 8 bases lay outside the gene matches. Germline V gene sequence: CDR1 SQVTM, CDR2 ANQGSEA. CDR3 size: 14 residues. For the CDR3, the DNA is TGCAGCGTTTCTGACAGGGAGAGGACCGGGGAGCTGTTTTTT. Translated: CSVSDRERTGELFF.

This chain links TRBV27 with TRBJ2-3; the D gene is possibly TRBD1 (6 bases). V shed 5 bases and J shed 4 bases, with 16 bases lying between them. The CDR3 covers 15 residues. Germline values: CDR1 MNHEY, CDR2 SMNVEV (reference sequence). DNA for the CDR3: TGTGCCAGCAGTCCACAGGGTATCAGGGCAGATACGCAGTATTTT. Its translation: CASSPQGIRADTQYF.

Only a few counts were recorded for this clone. The rearrangement uses TRBV27 and TRBJ1-2, with a weak D call TRBD1 (5 bases). Germline V gives CDR1 MNHEY, CDR2 SMNVEV (reference sequence). CDR3 length: 15 amino acids. V shed 0 bases and J shed 2 bases, with 10 bases lying between them. The CDR3 spells CASSLSPQGNYGYTF. In DNA, the CDR3 is TGTGCCAGCAGTTTATCGCCGCAGGGAAACTATGGCTACACCTTC.

V usage is TRBV28 and J usage is TRBJ2-2, with 10 bases lining up with TRBD1. V was clipped by 5 bases and J by 3 bases; unmatched bases: 0. CDR3 length: 14 amino acids. The germline gives CDR1 MDHEN, CDR2 SYDVKM. Here the CDR3 reads CASSGTGDTGELFF. CDR3 in DNA: TGTGCCAGCAGTGGGACAGGGGACACCGGGGAGCTGTTTTTT.

The V call is TRBV5-1, the J call TRBJ2-3; a possible D gene is TRBD2 (6 bases). CDR1 is SGHRS and CDR2 is YFSETQ in the germline V gene. CDR3 length: 15 residues. With 0 bases removed from V and 2 bases from J, the gap between germline ends came to 10 bases. The CDR3 DNA reads as TGCGCCAGCAGCTTGGGTAGCGGACACACAGATACGCAGTATTTT. Amino acids: CASSLGSGHTDTQYF.

The J gene is TRBJ1-3, the V gene TRBV6-1, with D possibly TRBD1 on 5 matching bases. Germline loops: CDR1 MNHNS, CDR2 SASEGT. The CDR3 is 13 amino acids. Deletions cut 7 bases from V and 4 bases from J, with 11 bases between. As DNA, the CDR3 is TGTGCCAGCATACAGGCACACGGAAACACCATATATTTT. This gives the protein CASIQAHGNTIYF.

The V and J genes are TRBV5-1 and TRBJ2-3, with 11 bases that match TRBD2. CDR3 length: 16 amino acids. Losses at the gene ends were 4 bases for V and 3 bases for J; bases not matched to a gene: 7. Germline CDR1 and CDR2: SGHRS and YFSETQ. CDR3 sequence reads: CASSHISGRGTDTQYF. The CDR3 region has the DNA TGCGCCAGCAGCCACATTAGCGGGAGGGGGACAGATACGCAGTATTTT.

The genes are TRBV2 and TRBJ2-4; maybe TRBD2 (5 bases). Per germline, CDR1 SNHLY and CDR2 FYNNEI. V was pared by 3 bases and J by 8 bases, with 23 bases between. The CDR3 sequence is 17 residues long. The CDR3 coding sequence is TGTGCCAGCAGTGACCAGCAAGTGAGGACTCCTAATGACATTCAGTACTTC. It encodes CASSDQQVRTPNDIQYF. Full variable domain (outside the CDR3, taken from reference TRBV2 and TRBJ2-4): EPEVTQTPSHQVTQMGQEVILRCVPISNHLYFYWYRQILGQKVEFLVSFYNNEISEKSEIFDDQFSVERPDGSNFTLKIRSTKLEDSAMYFCASSDQQVRTPNDIQYFGAGTRLSVL.

As regards this clone: Other DNA sequences within the sample encode an identical CDR3. The chain couples TRBV18 to TRBJ2-3; D is perhaps TRBD2 (6 bases). V lost 2 bases to trimming and J lost 3 bases, with 6 bases between them. The CDR3 loop spans 13 amino acids. Germline V lookup: CDR1 KGHSH, CDR2 LQKENI. The CDR3: CASSPAGTDTQYF. DNA for the CDR3: TGTGCCAGCTCACCAGCGGGAACAGATACGCAGTATTTT.

The chain couples TRBV27 to TRBJ1-5, with 10 bases fitting TRBD1. Per the germline V gene, CDR1 is MNHEY and CDR2 is SMNVEV (reference sequence). The J segment lost 5 bases and the V segment lost 5 bases, leaving 9 bases of the junction unmatched. This CDR3 contains 16 residues. CDR3 residues: CASSDTGTGEYQPQHF. The CDR3 coding sequence is TGTGCCAGCAGTGATACCGGGACAGGGGAGTATCAGCCCCAGCATTTT.

The chain couples TRBV28 to TRBJ1-5; TRBD1 agrees at 9 bases. V shed 7 bases and J 6 bases; nucleotides not matched to a gene: 10. The CDR3 contains 15 residues. Germline assignment: CDR1 MDHEN and CDR2 SYDVKM. CDR3 loop: CASNPGQGIVQPQHF. CDR3 in DNA: TGTGCCAGCAATCCGGGACAGGGTATAGTTCAGCCCCAGCATTTT.

The rearrangement uses TRBV6-5 and TRBJ1-5, with a possible D match to TRBD1 (6 bases). V gave up 6 bases and J gave up 10 bases, with 13 bases separating them. Germline V CDR1 and CDR2: MNHEY, SVGAGI. The CDR3 length is 12 residues. The CDR3 DNA sequence: TGTGCCAGCAGCCAGGGGAGGGGCCCCCAGCATTTT. This encodes CASSQGRGPQHF.

The chain has TRBV5-4 and TRBJ1-1, with TRBD1 identical over 8 bases. Germline V gene sequence: CDR1 SGHNT, CDR2 YYREEE (reference sequence). This CDR3 spans 13 amino acids. V was pared by 2 bases and J by 11 bases, with 8 bases of the junction left unmatched. Here the CDR3 DNA reads TGTGCCAGCAGCTTCTGGACAGGGCGGGGGGCTTTCTTT. Translation: CASSFWTGRGAFF.

Remarks on this clone: The germline gene is not matched at one end of the junction; a read error may be the cause. This specimen includes other DNA sequences encoding the same CDR3. The chain couples TRBV19 to TRBJ1-6; possibly TRBD1 for D (6 bases). Germline-derived CDR1 and CDR2 are LNHDA and SQIVND (reference sequence). The CDR3 extends over 15 amino acids. Here the CDR3 DNA reads TGTGCTAGTAGTGCCTCGGGACACTTCAATTCACCCCTCCACTTT. It translates to CASSASGHFNSPLHF.

The CDR3 reads CATSQDPGGKAGYTF. In nucleotides, the CDR3 is TGTGCCACCAGTCAAGATCCAGGCGGGAAAGCTGGCTACACCTTC. This sequence joins TRBV15 and TRBJ1-2; D gene ambiguous. The CDR3 sequence is 15 residues long. V was pared by 6 bases and J by 7 bases, with 21 bases between. Germline V gene data show CDR1 as LNHNV and CDR2 as YYDKDF (reference sequence).

The chain has TRBV4-2 and TRBJ2-1; 10 nucleotides line up with TRBD2. Germline CDR1 LGHNA, CDR2 YNFKEQ. With 3 bases clipped from V and 9 bases from J, the junction kept 11 bases outside the gene matches. CDR3 length equals 16 residues. CDR3 sequence: CASSQRRAGGPSEQFF. As DNA, the CDR3 is TGTGCCAGCAGCCAGAGGCGAGCGGGAGGGCCTAGTGAGCAGTTCTTC.

The chain employs TRBV27 and TRBJ2-7, with TRBD1 matching over 9 bases. This CDR3 spans 15 amino acids. CDR1 and CDR2 (germline): MNHEY, SMNVEV (reference sequence). V trimming: 8 bases; J trimming: 0 bases; junction bases outside the gene matches: 8. In DNA, the CDR3 is TGTGCCAGCGGACCGACAGGGGGTCACTCCTACGAGCAGTACTTC. This gives the protein CASGPTGGHSYEQYF.

Worth noting for this clone: This same CDR3 is encoded by further DNA sequences in the sample. This chain joins TRBV27 and TRBJ2-7; D is perhaps TRBD1 (6 bases). V was pared by 2 bases and J by 5 bases, with 13 bases between. CDR1 and CDR2 from the germline V gene are MNHEY and SMNVEV (reference sequence). The CDR3 has 14 residues. The CDR3 nucleotides are TGTGCCAGCAGTTTAGCAGGGGTGGTGCACGAGCAGTACTTC. It encodes CASSLAGVVHEQYF.

On this clone itself: Possible read error: a much larger clone is one base away. The chain couples TRBV5-1 to TRBJ2-7; 7 bases align to TRBD1. Germline CDR1 SGHRS, CDR2 YFSETQ. Trimming at V came to 4 bases and at J to 3 bases, leaving 4 bases not matched to a gene. CDR3 length: 13 residues. The CDR3 DNA follows: TGCGCCAGCAGCCCGACAGGGAACTACGAGCAGTACTTC. This sequence encodes CASSPTGNYEQYF.

The chain has TRBV6-6 and TRBJ1-1, with 7 bases matching TRBD1. V shed 6 bases and J 0 bases; nucleotides not matched to a gene: 4. This CDR3 contains 14 residues. CDR1 is MNHNY, CDR2 SVGAGI, per germline (reference sequence). In DNA, the CDR3 is TGTGCCAGCAGGCGGGACAGCATGAACACTGAAGCTTTCTTT. Translated: CASRRDSMNTEAFF.